Below are 4 T cell receptor beta chains sequenced from a single sample in a study of shared clonotypes between healthy human individuals. Some clones are missing from TCRdb's copy, which holds only in-frame ones; the method was immunoSEQ multiplex PCR. The sample has hundreds of thousands of clones; 80% to 95% are singletons. Positive CCR7 selection of CD45RO-negative cells yielded the naive CD8 cells, and terminally differentiated effector memory CD45RA+ cells were excluded. The sequencing sample was made of naive CD8+ T cells sorted from blood. These TCRs come from a man younger than 45 in good health.

The genes are TRBV28 and TRBJ1-1; TRBD1 agrees at 7 bases. There are 13 residues in the CDR3. Trimming at V came to 9 bases and at J to 8 bases, leaving 12 bases not matched to a gene. Per the germline V gene, CDR1 is MDHEN and CDR2 is SYDVKM. The CDR3 bases are TGTGCCAGTTTAGACAGGGCTACAAGGGAAGCTTTCTTT. Protein product: CASLDRATREAFF.

This sequence joins TRBV19 and TRBJ2-2; tentatively, D is TRBD2 (6 bases). V lost 6 bases, J lost 6 bases, and 14 bases lay in between. The CDR3 is made up of 14 amino acids. Looked up from germline, CDR1 is LNHDA and CDR2 is SQIVND (reference sequence). The CDR3 reads CASSWGTQSGELFF. The CDR3 DNA reads TGTGCCAGTAGCTGGGGGACTCAGTCCGGGGAGCTGTTTTTT.

As for this clone: Additional DNA sequences in this sample encode the identical CDR3. V gene TRBV5-6 combines with J gene TRBJ2-7; weak D call: TRBD1 (6 bases). CDR3 length: 12 amino acids. Germline V gene sequence: CDR1 SGHDT, CDR2 YYEEEE. The V end lost 4 bases, the J end lost 3 bases, and 8 bases lay between the germline ends. This CDR3 is CASSPQGYEQYF. CDR3 nucleotides: TGTGCCAGCAGCCCACAGGGCTACGAGCAGTACTTC.

The chain recombines TRBV29-1 with TRBJ2-2; D tentatively fits TRBD1 or TRBD2 (6 bases each). V was pared by 6 bases and J by 2 bases, with 10 bases between. Germline values: CDR1 SQVTM, CDR2 ANQGSEA. This CDR3 contains 13 residues. The CDR3 is CSVRGTNTGELFF. Written as DNA, the CDR3 is TGCAGCGTCCGGGGGACAAACACCGGGGAGCTGTTTTTT.